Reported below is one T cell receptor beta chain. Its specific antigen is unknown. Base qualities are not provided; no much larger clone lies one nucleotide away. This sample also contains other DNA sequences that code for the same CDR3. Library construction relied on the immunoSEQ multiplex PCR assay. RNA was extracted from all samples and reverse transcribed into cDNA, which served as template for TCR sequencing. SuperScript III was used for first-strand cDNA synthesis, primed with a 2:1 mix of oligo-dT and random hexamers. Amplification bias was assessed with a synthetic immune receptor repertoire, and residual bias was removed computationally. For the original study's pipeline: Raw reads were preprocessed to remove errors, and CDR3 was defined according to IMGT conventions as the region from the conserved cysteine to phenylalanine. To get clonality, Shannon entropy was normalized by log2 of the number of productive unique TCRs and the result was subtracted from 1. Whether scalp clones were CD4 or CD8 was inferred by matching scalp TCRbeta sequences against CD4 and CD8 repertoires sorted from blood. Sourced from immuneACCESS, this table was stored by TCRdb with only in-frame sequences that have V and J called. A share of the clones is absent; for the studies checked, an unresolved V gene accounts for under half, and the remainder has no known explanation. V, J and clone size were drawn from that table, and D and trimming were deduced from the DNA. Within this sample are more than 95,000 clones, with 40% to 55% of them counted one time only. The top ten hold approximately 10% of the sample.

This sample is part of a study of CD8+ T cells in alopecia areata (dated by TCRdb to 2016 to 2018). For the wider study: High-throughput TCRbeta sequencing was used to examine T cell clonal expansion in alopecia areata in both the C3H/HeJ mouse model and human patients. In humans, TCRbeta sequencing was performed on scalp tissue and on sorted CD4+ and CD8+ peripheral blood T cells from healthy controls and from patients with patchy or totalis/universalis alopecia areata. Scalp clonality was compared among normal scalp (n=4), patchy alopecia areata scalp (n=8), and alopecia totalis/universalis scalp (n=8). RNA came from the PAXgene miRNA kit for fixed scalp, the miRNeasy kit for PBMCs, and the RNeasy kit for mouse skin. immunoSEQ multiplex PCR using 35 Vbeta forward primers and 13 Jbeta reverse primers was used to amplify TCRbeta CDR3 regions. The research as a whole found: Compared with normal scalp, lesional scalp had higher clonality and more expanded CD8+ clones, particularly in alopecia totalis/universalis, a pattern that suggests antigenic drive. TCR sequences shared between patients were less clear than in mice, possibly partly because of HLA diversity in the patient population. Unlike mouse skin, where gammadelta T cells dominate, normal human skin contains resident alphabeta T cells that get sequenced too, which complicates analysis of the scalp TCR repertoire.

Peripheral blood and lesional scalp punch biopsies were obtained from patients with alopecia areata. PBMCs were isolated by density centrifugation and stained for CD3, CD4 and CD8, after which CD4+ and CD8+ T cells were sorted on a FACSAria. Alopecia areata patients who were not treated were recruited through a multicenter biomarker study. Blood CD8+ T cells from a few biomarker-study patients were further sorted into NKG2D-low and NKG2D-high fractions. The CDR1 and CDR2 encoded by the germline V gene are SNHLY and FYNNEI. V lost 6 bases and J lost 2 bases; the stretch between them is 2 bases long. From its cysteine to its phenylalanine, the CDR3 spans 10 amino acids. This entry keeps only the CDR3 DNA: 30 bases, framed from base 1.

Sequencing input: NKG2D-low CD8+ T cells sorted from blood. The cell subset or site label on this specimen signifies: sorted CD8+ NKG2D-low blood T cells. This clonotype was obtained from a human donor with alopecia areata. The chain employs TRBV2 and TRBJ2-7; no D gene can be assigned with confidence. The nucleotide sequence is TGTGCCAGCAGAGCCTACGAGCAGTACTTC. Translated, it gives CASRAYEQYF.